Detailed here is one TCR beta chain. Its antigen is unknown. This sample was included in a study of T cell responses to AZD1222 COVID-19 vaccine. Study at large: Combined were second doses at about 4 or about 12 weeks.

In germline, CDR1 is SNHLY, CDR2 FYNNEI. This CDR3 is built from 15 residues. V gave up 4 bases and J gave up 3 bases; unmatched junction bases: 6. Overall study results and limits: The number of AZD1222 recipients seropositive at baseline was only five to seven. Clonal diversity may have been underestimated in mostly white British donors. Every sample of the repertoires postdated the peak T cell response.

The assay was immunoSEQ multiplex PCR, and TCRdb's table has in-frame clones only and misses some. In the table there are roughly 140,000 clones, approximately 94% of which are singletons. This sequence was found in an adult in good health. The specimen comprised peripheral blood, sampled on day 0 of AZD1222 vaccination. The chain carries TRBV2 and TRBJ2-1, with 7 positions matching TRBD2. For the CDR3, the DNA is TGTGCCAGCAGTGCATGGGGGGAGGGCTACAATGAGCAGTTCTTC. Amino acids: CASSAWGEGYNEQFF.